One sample yielded the 19 T cell receptor beta chains listed below, sequenced in a study of blood T cell repertoires in COVID-19. Libraries were prepared by immunoSEQ multiplex PCR; TCRdb keeps only in-frame clonotypes and omits some of them. The data show 180,000 or so clones, with about 76% seen just once and more than 6.5% held by the top ten. Sequenced material: peripheral blood. These receptors all come from a woman aged 50 to 60 with active or convalescent COVID-19.

This chain links TRBV6-2 or TRBV6-3 with TRBJ1-1; no clear D gene. Trimming took off 2 bases at V and 1 base at J, with 14 bases between the two ends. This CDR3 has 16 amino acids. CDR1 is MNHEY and CDR2 is SVGEGT in the germline V gene. The CDR3 DNA is TGTGCCAGCAGTTACCCCTTTGGACGGGGGAACACTGAAGCTTTCTTT. It yields the protein CASSYPFGRGNTEAFF.

The chain has TRBV19 and TRBJ1-6; 7 nucleotides align to TRBD1. Germline V lookup: CDR1 LNHDA, CDR2 SQIVND (reference sequence). This CDR3 is 15 amino acids long. The V gene end was trimmed by 7 bases and the J gene end by 6 bases; junction bases not matched to a gene: 9. CDR3 protein: CASIGTVGINSPLHF. The CDR3 region has the DNA TGTGCCAGTATTGGGACAGTGGGAATTAATTCACCCCTCCACTTT.

This chain joins TRBV19 and TRBJ1-3; unclear D gene. V lost 10 bases and J 0 bases, leaving 16 bases between the germline ends. The CDR3 sequence is 15 residues long. Germline values: CDR1 LNHDA, CDR2 SQIVND (reference sequence). This CDR3 reads CATSMTGSSGNTIYF. DNA of the CDR3: TGTGCCACCAGCATGACGGGAAGCTCTGGAAACACCATATATTTT.

The chain is built from TRBV11-2 and TRBJ2-5, with TRBD1 matching over 7 bases. The CDR3 consists of 15 residues. In germline, CDR1 is SGHAT, CDR2 FQNNGV. The trim removed 1 base at V and 1 base at J, leaving 3 bases unmatched. CDR3 region: CASSLGGQPQETQYF. CDR3 sequence (DNA): TGTGCCAGCAGCTTAGGGGGACAGCCCCAAGAGACCCAGTACTTC.

The chain carries TRBV7-2 and TRBJ2-5, with D uncertain. CDR1 and CDR2 from the germline V gene are SGHTA and FQGNSA. This CDR3 region has 15 residues. V was pared by 1 base and J by 1 base, with 10 bases between. This CDR3 is CASSLVTEFQETQYF. The CDR3 DNA follows: TGTGCCAGCAGCTTAGTTACGGAGTTCCAAGAGACCCAGTACTTC. Full variable domain (remainder filled in from reference TRBV7-2 and TRBJ2-5): GAGVSQSPSNKVTEKGKDVELRCDPISGHTALYWYRQSLGQGLEFLIYFQGNSAPDKSGLPSDRFSAERTGGSVSTLTIQRTQQEDSAVYLCASSLVTEFQETQYFGPGTRLLVL.

V usage is TRBV25-1 and J usage is TRBJ1-1, with TRBD1 matching 9 bases. The length of the CDR3 is 13 residues. Looked up from germline, CDR1 is MGHDK and CDR2 is SYGVNS. V was clipped by 7 bases and J by 4 bases; unmatched bases: 4. CDR3 bases: TGTGCCAGCAAATCGACAGGGGGCACTGAAGCTTTCTTT. Translated, it gives CASKSTGGTEAFF.

The chain joins TRBV5-4 to TRBJ1-1; the match to TRBD1 covers 7 bases. CDR3 length equals 17 residues. Germline CDR1 SGHNT, CDR2 YYREEE (reference sequence). J gave up 3 bases and V 5 bases, and 16 bases lay outside the gene matches. The CDR3 is CASSSAGGGVGDTEAFF. The CDR3 DNA follows: TGTGCCAGCAGTTCGGCGGGAGGGGGCGTAGGGGACACTGAAGCTTTCTTT.

This clone was detected once. As DNA, the CDR3 is TGTGCCAGCAGTTACTCTCAGGGTTTTAATTCACCCCTCCACTTT. It encodes CASSYSQGFNSPLHF. This chain joins TRBV6-2 or TRBV6-3 and TRBJ1-6; possibly TRBD1 for D (5 bases). The CDR3 totals 15 residues. Trimming shortened V by 0 bases and J by 6 bases, and 9 bases separated the two germline ends. Germline-derived CDR1 and CDR2 are MNHEY and SVGEGT.

The chain recombines TRBV30 with TRBJ1-4, with D possibly matching TRBD1 (5 bases). Germline lookup yields CDR1 GTSNPN and CDR2 SVGIG (reference sequence). The CDR3 totals 14 residues. Deletions cut 0 bases from V and 7 bases from J, with 12 bases between. This chain's CDR3 is CAWSVRGRSEKLFF. The CDR3 DNA follows: TGTGCCTGGAGTGTACGGGGGAGAAGTGAAAAACTGTTTTTT.

This clone was counted at least ten times. The rearrangement joins TRBV5-1 to TRBJ1-1; 8 bases match TRBD1. The germline CDR1 and CDR2 sequences are SGHRS and YFSETQ. The CDR3 is made up of 16 amino acids. Unmatched junction bases numbered 13, after V lost 4 bases and J lost 5 bases. CDR3 protein: CASSLGGTGGRTEAFF. Written as DNA, the CDR3 is TGCGCCAGCAGCCTTGGGGGAACAGGGGGGAGAACTGAAGCTTTCTTT.

This clone was detected a few times. The chain uses TRBV30 and TRBJ1-5; 7 nucleotides align to TRBD1. CDR3 length: 15 amino acids. V lost 2 bases to trimming and J lost 6 bases; unmatched junction nucleotides: 10. Germline loops: CDR1 GTSNPN, CDR2 SVGIG (reference sequence). CDR3: CAWSPLAGGGQPQHF. As DNA, the CDR3 is TGTGCCTGGAGTCCTCTCGCAGGGGGAGGTCAGCCCCAGCATTTT. The whole variable domain, filled in from reference TRBV30 and TRBJ1-5, reads SQTIHQWPATLVQPVGSPLSLECTVEGTSNPNLYWYRQAAGRGLQLLFYSVGIGQISSEVPQNLSASRPQDRQFILSSKKLLLSDSGFYLCAWSPLAGGGQPQHFGDGTRLSIL.

This chain links TRBV9 with TRBJ2-1; a weak D match, TRBD2 (6 bases). With 4 bases removed from V and 7 bases from J, the gap between germline ends came to 18 bases. The CDR3 runs 15 residues. Germline V gives CDR1 SGDLS, CDR2 YYNGEE. CDR3 protein: CASSPRTGRGNEQFF. In DNA form, the CDR3 reads TGTGCCAGCAGCCCCCGAACCGGGAGAGGAAATGAGCAGTTCTTC.

The chain uses TRBV28 and TRBJ2-5; D may be TRBD2 (6 bases). CDR3 size: 13 residues. Germline V gives CDR1 MDHEN, CDR2 SYDVKM. V dropped 3 bases and J dropped 5 bases, with 10 bases sitting between them. The CDR3 protein is CASSLTGRETQYF. The CDR3 region has the DNA TGTGCCAGCAGTTTGACGGGGAGGGAGACCCAGTACTTC.

This clone appeared a single time. J is TRBJ1-2 and V is TRBV6-6, with 7 bases that match TRBD1. The V gene's germline CDR1 is MNHNY and CDR2 SVGAGI (reference sequence). The CDR3 runs to 15 residues. V was clipped by 5 bases and J by 0 bases; unmatched bases: 6. DNA of the CDR3: TGTGCCAGCAGTAACAGGGACAGAGCTAACTATGGCTACACCTTC. Encoded protein: CASSNRDRANYGYTF.

This chain connects TRBV5-8 to TRBJ2-3; D is possibly TRBD2 (5 bases). Germline V gives CDR1 SGHTS, CDR2 YDEGEE. The germline V and J ends were trimmed by 3 bases and 1 base, with 12 bases remaining between them. This CDR3 is built from 15 residues. CDR3 protein: CASSSRSGGTDTQYF. The CDR3 DNA reads TGTGCCAGCAGCTCTAGGAGCGGAGGCACAGATACGCAGTATTTT.

This sequence joins TRBV4-1 and TRBJ2-3, with unresolved D. V lost 2 bases to trimming and J lost 6 bases, with 12 bases between them. This CDR3 comprises 14 residues. Germline V gene sequence: CDR1 MGHRA, CDR2 YSYEKL. DNA of the CDR3: TGCGCCAGCAGCCAATTGGGCCCCAAGGATACGCAGTATTTT. It encodes CASSQLGPKDTQYF.

V and J are TRBV7-9 and TRBJ1-1, with a weak D call TRBD1 (6 bases). V lost 1 base, J lost 4 bases, and 22 bases lay in between. CDR1 is SEHNR, CDR2 FQNEAQ, per germline (reference sequence). CDR3 length: 18 residues. In DNA, the CDR3 is TGTGCCAGCAGCTTAGGTCCCGGGGGGGGGCTTACGGGCACTGAAGCTTTCTTT. Translation gives CASSLGPGGGLTGTEAFF.

The V gene is TRBV27, the J gene TRBJ1-2, with unresolved D. This CDR3 spans 12 amino acids. Germline V gene lookup returns CDR1 MNHEY and CDR2 SMNVEV (reference sequence). Trimming left V 2 bases short and J 8 bases short, with 9 bases between. The CDR3 DNA reads as TGTGCCAGCAGTTTAAGTGGTAGAGGCTACACCTTC. It encodes CASSLSGRGYTF.

The V and J genes are TRBV28 and TRBJ1-3; a weak D match, TRBD1 (5 bases). Germline CDR1 reads MDHEN; CDR2 reads SYDVKM. The ends were cut back, 6 bases at V and 0 bases at J, with 12 bases in the middle. This CDR3 contains 15 residues. CDR3 bases: TGTGCCAGCAGCAACGACAGATACTCTGGAAACACCATATATTTT. This encodes CASSNDRYSGNTIYF.